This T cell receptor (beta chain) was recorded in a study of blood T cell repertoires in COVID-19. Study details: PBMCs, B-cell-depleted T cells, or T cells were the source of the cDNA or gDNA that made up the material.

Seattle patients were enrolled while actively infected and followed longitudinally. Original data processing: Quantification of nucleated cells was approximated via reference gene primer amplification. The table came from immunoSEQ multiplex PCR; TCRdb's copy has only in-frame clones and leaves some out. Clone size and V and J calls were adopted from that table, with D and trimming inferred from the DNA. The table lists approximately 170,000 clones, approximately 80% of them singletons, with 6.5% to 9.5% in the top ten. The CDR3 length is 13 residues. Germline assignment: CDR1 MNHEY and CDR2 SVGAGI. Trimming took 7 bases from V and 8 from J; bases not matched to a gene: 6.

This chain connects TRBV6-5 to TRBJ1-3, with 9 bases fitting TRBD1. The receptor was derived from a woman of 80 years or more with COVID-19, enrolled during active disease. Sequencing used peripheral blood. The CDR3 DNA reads TGTGCCAGCAATAACAGGGGGCGAGACACCATATATTTT. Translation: CASNNRGRDTIYF.